This T cell receptor beta chain was sequenced during a study of blood T cell repertoires in COVID-19. This CDR3 is 14 amino acids long. Unmatched junction bases numbered 0, after V lost 0 bases and J lost 5 bases. From germline, CDR1 is MGHRA and CDR2 YSYEKL. Sequencing was performed with immunoSEQ multiplex PCR; in TCRdb, only in-frame clones are kept and a portion is missing. The sample shows roughly 280,000 clones, about nine tenths of them seen only once. Recovered status in Cohort 3 required two negative PCRs, clearance, or symptom resolution. This clonotype was obtained from a woman aged 55 to 70 who had recovered from COVID-19. J is TRBJ1-4 and V is TRBV4-1; TRBD1 matches at 7 bases. Sequencing was done on a sample of PBMCs or T cells enriched from blood (not recorded which). The CDR3 region has the DNA TGCGCCAGCAGCCAAGACAGGGGGAATGAAAAACTGTTTTTT. It encodes CASSQDRGNEKLFF.